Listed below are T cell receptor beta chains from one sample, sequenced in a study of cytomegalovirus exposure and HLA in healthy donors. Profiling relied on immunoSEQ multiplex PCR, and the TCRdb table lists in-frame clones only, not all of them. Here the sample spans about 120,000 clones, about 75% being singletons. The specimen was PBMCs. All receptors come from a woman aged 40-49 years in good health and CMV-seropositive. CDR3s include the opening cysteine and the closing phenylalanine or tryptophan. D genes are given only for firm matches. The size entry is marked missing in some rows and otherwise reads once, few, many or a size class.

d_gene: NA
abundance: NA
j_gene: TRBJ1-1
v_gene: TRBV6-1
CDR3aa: CASTPRLGDTEAFF
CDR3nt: TGTGCCAGCACACCTCGGTTAGGGGACACTGAAGCTTTCTTT

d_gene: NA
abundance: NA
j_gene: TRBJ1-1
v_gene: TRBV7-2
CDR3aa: CASSSSRVTAFF
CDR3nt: TGTGCCAGCAGCTCTTCGAGGGTTACAGCTTTCTTT

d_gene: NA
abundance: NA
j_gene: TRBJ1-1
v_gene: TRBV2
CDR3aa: CASSGRVLNTEAFF
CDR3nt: TGTGCCAGCAGTGGTCGGGTGTTAAACACTGAAGCTTTCTTT

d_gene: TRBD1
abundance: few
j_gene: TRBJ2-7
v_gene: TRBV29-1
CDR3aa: CSVTGTGRYEQYF
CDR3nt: TGCAGCGTGACCGGGACAGGGAGGTACGAGCAGTACTTC

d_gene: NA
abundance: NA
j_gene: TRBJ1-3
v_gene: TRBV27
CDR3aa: CASWGPSGNTIYF
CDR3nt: TGTGCCAGCTGGGGCCCCTCTGGAAACACCATATATTTT

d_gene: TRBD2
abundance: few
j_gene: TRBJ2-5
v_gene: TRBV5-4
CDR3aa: CASSLVGGLLLETQYF
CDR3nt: TGTGCCAGCAGCTTGGTGGGGGGGTTACTCCTTGAGACCCAGTACTTC

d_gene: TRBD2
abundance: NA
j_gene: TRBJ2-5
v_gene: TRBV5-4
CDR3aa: CASSPGGARQETQYF
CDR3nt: TGTGCCAGCAGCCCGGGGGGGGCTCGTCAAGAGACCCAGTACTTC

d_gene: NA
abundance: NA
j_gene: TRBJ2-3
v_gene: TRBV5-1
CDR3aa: CASSSLIGADTQYF
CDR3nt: TGCGCCAGCAGCTCCCTCATTGGAGCAGATACGCAGTATTTT

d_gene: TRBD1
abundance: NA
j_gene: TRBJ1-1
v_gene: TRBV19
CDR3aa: CASSISRTGGPLVKAFF
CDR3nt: TGTGCCAGTAGTATAAGCCGGACAGGGGGCCCCTTAGTGAAAGCTTTCTTT

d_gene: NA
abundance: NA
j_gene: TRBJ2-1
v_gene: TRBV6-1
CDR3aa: CASPPGIHNEQFF
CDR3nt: TGTGCCAGCCCACCGGGGATACACAATGAGCAGTTCTTC

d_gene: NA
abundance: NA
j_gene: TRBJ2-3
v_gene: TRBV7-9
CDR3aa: CASSLDLDTQYF
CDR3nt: TGTGCCAGCAGCTTAGATCTAGATACGCAGTATTTT

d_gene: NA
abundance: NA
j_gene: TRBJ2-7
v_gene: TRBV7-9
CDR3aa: CASSFSVGGPLTYEQYF
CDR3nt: TGTGCCAGCAGCTTTTCGGTCGGGGGGCCCTTAACCTACGAGCAGTACTTC

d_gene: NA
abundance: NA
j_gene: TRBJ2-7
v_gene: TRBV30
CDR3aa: CAWSVGQIYEQYF
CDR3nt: TGTGCCTGGAGTGTCGGACAGATCTACGAGCAGTACTTC

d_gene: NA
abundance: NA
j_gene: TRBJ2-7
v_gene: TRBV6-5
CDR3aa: CASSPESGTYEQYF
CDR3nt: TGTGCCAGCAGCCCCGAGTCGGGGACCTACGAGCAGTACTTC

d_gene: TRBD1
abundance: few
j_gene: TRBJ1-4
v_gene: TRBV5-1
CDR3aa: CASSSTGQGREKLFF
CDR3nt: TGCGCCAGCAGCTCCACGGGACAGGGAAGGGAAAAACTGTTTTTT

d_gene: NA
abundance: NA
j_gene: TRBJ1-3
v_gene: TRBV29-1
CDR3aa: CSVVAGGGNTIYF
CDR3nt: TGCAGCGTTGTCGCCGGCGGTGGAAACACCATATATTTT

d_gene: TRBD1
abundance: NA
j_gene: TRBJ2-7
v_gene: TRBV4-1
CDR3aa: CASSRPDRVYEQYF
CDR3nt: TGCGCCAGCAGCCGCCCGGACAGGGTCTACGAGCAGTACTTC

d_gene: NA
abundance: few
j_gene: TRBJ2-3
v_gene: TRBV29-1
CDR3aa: CSVGRGHTDTQYF
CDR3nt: TGCAGCGTTGGGCGGGGGCACACAGATACGCAGTATTTT

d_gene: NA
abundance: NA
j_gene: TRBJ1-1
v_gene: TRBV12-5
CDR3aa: CATIPGGGLGNTEAFF
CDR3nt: TGTGCTACCATACCCGGGGGGGGGCTGGGGAACACTGAAGCTTTCTTT

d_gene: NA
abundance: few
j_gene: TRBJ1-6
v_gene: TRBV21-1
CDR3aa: CASSKAPRGDSPLHF
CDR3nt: TGTGCCAGCAGCAAAGCGCCGCGCGGGGATTCACCCCTCCACTTT

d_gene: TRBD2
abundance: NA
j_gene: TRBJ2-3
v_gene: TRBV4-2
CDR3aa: CASSQDLISGTFTDTQYF
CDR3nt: TGTGCCAGCAGCCAAGATCTTATTAGCGGGACCTTCACAGATACGCAGTATTTT

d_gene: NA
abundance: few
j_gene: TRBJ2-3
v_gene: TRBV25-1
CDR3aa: CASVSRGDPVADTQYF
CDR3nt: TGTGCCAGCGTCAGCAGGGGAGATCCTGTCGCAGATACGCAGTATTTT

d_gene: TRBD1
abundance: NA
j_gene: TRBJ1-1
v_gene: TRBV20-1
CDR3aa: CSAPSTGNAFF
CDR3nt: TGCAGTGCCCCTTCGACAGGGAACGCTTTCTTT

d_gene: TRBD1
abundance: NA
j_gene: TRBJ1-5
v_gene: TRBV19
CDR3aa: CASSITGGGNQPQHF
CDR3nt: TGTGCCAGTAGTATAACAGGGGGCGGCAATCAGCCCCAGCATTTT

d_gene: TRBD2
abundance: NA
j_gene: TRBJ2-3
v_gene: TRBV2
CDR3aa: CASLLAGGPYSTDTQYF
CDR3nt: TGTGCCAGCTTACTAGCGGGGGGACCGTATAGCACAGATACGCAGTATTTT

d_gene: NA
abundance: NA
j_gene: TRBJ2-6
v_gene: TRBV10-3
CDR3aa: CAISDGGSGANVLTF
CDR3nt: TGTGCCATCAGTGACGGCGGCTCTGGGGCCAACGTCCTGACTTTC

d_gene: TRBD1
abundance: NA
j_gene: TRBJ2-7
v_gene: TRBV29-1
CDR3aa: CSGGQGEYEQYF
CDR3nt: TGCAGCGGTGGACAGGGGGAATACGAGCAGTACTTC

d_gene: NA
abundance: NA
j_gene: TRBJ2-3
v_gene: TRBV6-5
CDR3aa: CASSYEGGTDTQYF
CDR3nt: TGTGCCAGCAGTTACGAGGGGGGGACAGATACGCAGTATTTT

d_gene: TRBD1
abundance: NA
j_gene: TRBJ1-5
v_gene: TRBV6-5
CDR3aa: CASRGGGSNQPQHF
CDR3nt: TGTGCCAGCAGAGGGGGCGGGAGCAATCAGCCCCAGCATTTT